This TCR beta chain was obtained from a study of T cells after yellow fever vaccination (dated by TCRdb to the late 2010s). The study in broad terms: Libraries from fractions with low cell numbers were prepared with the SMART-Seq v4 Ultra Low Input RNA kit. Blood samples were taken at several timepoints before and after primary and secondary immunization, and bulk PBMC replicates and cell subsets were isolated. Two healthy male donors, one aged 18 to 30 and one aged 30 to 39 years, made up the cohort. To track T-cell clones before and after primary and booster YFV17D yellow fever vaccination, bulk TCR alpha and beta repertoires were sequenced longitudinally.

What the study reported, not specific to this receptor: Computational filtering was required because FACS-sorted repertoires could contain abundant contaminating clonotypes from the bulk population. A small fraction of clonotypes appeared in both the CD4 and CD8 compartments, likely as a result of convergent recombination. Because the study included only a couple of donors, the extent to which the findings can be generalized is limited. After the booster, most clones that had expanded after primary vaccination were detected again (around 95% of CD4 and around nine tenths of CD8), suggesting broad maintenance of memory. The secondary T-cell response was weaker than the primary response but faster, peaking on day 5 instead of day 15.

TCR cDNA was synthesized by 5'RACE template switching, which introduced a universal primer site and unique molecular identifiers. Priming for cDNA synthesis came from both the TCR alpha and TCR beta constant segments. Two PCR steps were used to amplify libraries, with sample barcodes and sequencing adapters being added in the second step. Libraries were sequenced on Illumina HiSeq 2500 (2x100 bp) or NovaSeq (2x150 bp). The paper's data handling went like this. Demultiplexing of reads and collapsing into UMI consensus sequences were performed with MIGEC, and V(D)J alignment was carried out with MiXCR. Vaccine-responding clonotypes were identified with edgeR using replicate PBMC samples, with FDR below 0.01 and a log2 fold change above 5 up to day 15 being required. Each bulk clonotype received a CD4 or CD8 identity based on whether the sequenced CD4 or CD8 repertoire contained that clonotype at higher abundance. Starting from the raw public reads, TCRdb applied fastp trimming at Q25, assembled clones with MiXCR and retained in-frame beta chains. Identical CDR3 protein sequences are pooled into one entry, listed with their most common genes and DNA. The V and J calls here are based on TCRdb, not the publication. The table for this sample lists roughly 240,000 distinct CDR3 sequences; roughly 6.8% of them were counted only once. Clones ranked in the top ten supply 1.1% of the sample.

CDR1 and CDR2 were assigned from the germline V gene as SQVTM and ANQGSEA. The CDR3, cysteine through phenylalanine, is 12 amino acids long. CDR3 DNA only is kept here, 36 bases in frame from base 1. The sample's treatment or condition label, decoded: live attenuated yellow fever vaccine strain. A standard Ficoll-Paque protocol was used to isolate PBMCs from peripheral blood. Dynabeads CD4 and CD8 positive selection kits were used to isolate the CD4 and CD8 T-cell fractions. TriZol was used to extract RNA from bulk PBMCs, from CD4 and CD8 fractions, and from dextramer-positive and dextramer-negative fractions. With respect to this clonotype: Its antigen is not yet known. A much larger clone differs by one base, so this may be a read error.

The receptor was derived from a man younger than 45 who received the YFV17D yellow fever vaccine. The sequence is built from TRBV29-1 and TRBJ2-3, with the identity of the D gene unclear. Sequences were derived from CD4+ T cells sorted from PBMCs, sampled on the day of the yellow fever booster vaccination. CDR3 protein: CRVDGGTDTQYF. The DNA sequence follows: TGCAGAGTTGATGGCGGCACAGATACGCAGTATTTT.